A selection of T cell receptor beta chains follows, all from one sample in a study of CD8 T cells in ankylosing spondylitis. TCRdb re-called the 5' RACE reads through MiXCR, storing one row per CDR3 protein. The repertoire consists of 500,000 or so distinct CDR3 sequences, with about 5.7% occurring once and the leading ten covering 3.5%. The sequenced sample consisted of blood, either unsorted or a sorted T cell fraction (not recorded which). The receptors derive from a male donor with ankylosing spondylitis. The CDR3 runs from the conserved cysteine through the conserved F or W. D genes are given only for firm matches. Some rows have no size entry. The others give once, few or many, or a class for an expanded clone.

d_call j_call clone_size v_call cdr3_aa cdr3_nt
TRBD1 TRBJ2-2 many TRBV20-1 CSANGQGAGTGELFF TGCAGTGCTAACGGACAGGGGGCAGGCACCGGGGAGCTGTTTTTT
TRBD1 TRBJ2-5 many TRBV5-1 CASSLDPGQGAETQYF TGCGCCAGCAGCTTGGACCCGGGACAGGGCGCCGAGACCCAGTACTTC
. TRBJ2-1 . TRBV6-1 CASRFDPLTYNEQFF TGTGCCAGCAGATTTGACCCCCTGACCTACAATGAGCAGTTCTTC
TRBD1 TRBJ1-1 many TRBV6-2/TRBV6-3 CASSYSRTGDANTEAFF TGTGCCAGCAGTTACTCCCGGACAGGGGACGCGAACACTGAAGCTTTCTTT
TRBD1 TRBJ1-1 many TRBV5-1 CASSVRQGAIAFF TGCGCCAGCAGCGTCAGACAGGGGGCGATCGCTTTCTTT
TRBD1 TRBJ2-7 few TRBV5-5 CASEDRGTTEQYF TGTGCCAGCGAAGACAGGGGGACGACCGAGCAGTACTTC
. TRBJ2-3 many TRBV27 CASRLGRTDTQYF TGTGCCAGCAGATTGGGGCGCACAGATACGCAGTATTTT
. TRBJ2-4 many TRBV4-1 CASSQVHSPGDIQYF TGCGCCAGCAGCCAAGTTCACAGCCCAGGGGACATTCAGTACTTC
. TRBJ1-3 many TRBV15 CATSASYSRTSGNTIYF TGTGCCACCAGCGCATCCTACAGCAGAACCTCTGGAAACACCATATATTTT
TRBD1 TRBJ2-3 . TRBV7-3 CASSRTGPITDTQYF TGTGCCAGCAGTCGGACAGGCCCTATCACAGATACGCAGTATTTT
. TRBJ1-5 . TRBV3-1 CASSQGGARQPQHF TGTGCCAGCAGCCAAGGCGGGGCCAGACAGCCCCAGCATTTT
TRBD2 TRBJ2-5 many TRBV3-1 CASSREPSGREETQYF TGTGCCAGCAGCCGGGAGCCCAGCGGGAGAGAAGAGACCCAGTACTTC
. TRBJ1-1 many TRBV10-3 CAISEPSSRGGFGTEAFF TGTGCCATCAGTGAACCTTCTTCTAGGGGCGGGTTCGGAACTGAAGCTTTCTTT
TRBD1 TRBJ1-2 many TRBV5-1 CASSLEFVAGGGYTF TGCGCCAGCAGCTTGGAATTCGTGGCAGGGGGTGGCTACACCTTC
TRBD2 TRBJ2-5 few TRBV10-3 CAISLTSGETQYF TGTGCCATCAGTTTGACTAGCGGAGAGACCCAGTACTTC
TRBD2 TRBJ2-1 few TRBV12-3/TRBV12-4 CASRSSSGRASSTNEQFF TGTGCCAGCAGATCCTCTAGCGGGAGGGCCAGCAGTACGAATGAGCAGTTCTTC
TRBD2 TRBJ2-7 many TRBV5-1 CASSLVAGKTYEQYF TGCGCCAGCAGCTTGGTAGCGGGGAAAACCTACGAGCAGTACTTC
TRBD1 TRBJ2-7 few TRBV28 CASKARGQSVSYEQYF TGTGCCAGCAAGGCCCGGGGACAGAGCGTCTCCTACGAGCAGTACTTC
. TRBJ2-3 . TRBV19 CASSTWDLAQYF TGTGCCAGTAGTACCTGGGACCTAGCGCAGTATTTT
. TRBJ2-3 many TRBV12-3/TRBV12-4 CASSSPRTALTDTQYF TGTGCCAGCAGCTCCCCTCGGACTGCCCTCACAGATACGCAGTATTTT
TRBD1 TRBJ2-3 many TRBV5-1 CASSPDRVLADTQYF TGCGCCAGCAGCCCGGACAGGGTGTTAGCAGATACGCAGTATTTT
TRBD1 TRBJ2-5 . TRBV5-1 CASSRPETGGLKTQYF TGCGCCAGCAGCAGACCGGAGACAGGGGGCCTGAAGACCCAGTACTTC
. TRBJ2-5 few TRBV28 CASSLPAGLYQETQYF TGTGCCAGCAGTTTACCGGCCGGACTATACCAAGAGACCCAGTACTTC
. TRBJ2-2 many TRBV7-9 CASSGGSGELFF TGTGCCAGCTCTGGAGGGAGCGGGGAGCTGTTTTTT
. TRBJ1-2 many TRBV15 CATSPDGIGVGYTF TGTGCCACCAGCCCTGACGGGATAGGGGTAGGCTACACCTTC
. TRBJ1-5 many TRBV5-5 CASSSLGSNQPQHF TGTGCCAGCAGCTCCCTCGGGAGCAATCAGCCCCAGCATTTT
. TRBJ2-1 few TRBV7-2 CASSLGGQAYNEQFF TGTGCCAGCAGCTTAGGGGGCCAGGCCTACAATGAGCAGTTCTTC
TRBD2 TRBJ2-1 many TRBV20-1 CSARDHRGDSYNEQFF TGCAGTGCTAGAGATCATCGGGGGGACTCCTACAATGAGCAGTTCTTC
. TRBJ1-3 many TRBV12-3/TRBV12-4 CASTRRGRDTIYF TGTGCCAGCACCCGAAGGGGCCGGGACACCATATATTTT
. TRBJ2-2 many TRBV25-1 CASSGNTGELFF TGTGCCAGCAGCGGGAACACCGGGGAGCTGTTTTTT
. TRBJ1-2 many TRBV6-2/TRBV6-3 CASSSTWTVDTYGYTF TGTGCCAGCAGTTCGACCTGGACAGTCGACACGTATGGCTACACCTTC
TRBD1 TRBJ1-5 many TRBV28 CASSWRDRPIFDQPQHF TGTGCCAGCAGTTGGAGGGACAGGCCGATTTTTGATCAGCCCCAGCATTTT
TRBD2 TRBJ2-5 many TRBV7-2 CASSLDSGGTQETQYF TGTGCCAGCAGCTTAGATAGCGGGGGGACCCAAGAGACCCAGTACTTC